This T cell receptor beta chain was observed in a study of vaccination effects on CD4 cells after COVID-19. Study-level background: Vaccine administered to participants consisted of two doses of either BNT162b2 or mRNA-1273. Vaccination followed sampling of two convalescent patients by 16 days and one week respectively.

Method: immunoSEQ multiplex PCR; TCRdb's copy keeps in-frame clones and lacks some. The sample gives tens of thousands of clones, 76% of which show up once; 12% is in the top ten. Researchers isolated CD4+ T cells once approximately ten days of culture had elapsed. The table lists this clone with a few counts. Its specificity is not known. The CDR3 loop spans 15 amino acids. Trimming stripped 5 bases from V and 4 bases from J, with 17 bases between. Germline assignment: CDR1 SEHNR and CDR2 FQNEAQ (reference sequence). The input for sequencing was CD4+ T cells from PBMCs cultured without peptide, taken before COVID-19 vaccination. This TCR was recovered from a human donor who had a prior SARS-CoV-2 infection. V usage is TRBV7-9 and J usage is TRBJ1-2, with a weak D call TRBD1 (6 bases). This CDR3 reads CASSTGPGGAYGYTF. The CDR3 coding sequence is TGTGCCAGCAGCACAGGGCCAGGAGGGGCCTATGGCTACACCTTC.